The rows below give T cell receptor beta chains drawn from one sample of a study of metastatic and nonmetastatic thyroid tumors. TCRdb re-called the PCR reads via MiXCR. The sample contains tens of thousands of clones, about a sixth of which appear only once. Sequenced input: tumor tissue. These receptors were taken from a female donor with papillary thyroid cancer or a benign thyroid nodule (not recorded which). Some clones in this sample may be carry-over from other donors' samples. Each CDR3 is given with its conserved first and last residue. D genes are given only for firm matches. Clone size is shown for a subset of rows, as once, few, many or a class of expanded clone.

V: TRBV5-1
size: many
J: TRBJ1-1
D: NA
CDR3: CASSLAVSTDLNTEAFF
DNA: TGCGCCAGCAGCTTGGCGGTTAGTACGGACTTGAACACTGAAGCTTTCTTT

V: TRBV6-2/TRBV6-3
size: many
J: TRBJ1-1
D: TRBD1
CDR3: CASRTGPTEAFF
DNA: TGTGCCAGCAGGACAGGGCCGACTGAAGCTTTCTTT

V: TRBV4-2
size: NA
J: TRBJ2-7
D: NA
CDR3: CASSQPQGGEQYF
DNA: TGTGCCAGCAGCCAACCACAGGGTGGCGAGCAGTACTTC

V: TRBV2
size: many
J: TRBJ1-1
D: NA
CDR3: CASMVGVSGDTEAFF
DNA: TGTGCCAGCATGGTGGGGGTATCCGGGGACACTGAAGCTTTCTTT

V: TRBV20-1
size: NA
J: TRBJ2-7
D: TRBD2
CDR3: CSARGASGQTYEQYF
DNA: TGCAGTGCTAGGGGGGCTAGCGGGCAAACCTACGAGCAGTACTTC

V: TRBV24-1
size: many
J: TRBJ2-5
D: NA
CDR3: CATSDLQERAVIGQETQYF
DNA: TGTGCCACCAGTGATTTGCAAGAGAGGGCGGTCATAGGACAAGAGACCCAGTACTTC

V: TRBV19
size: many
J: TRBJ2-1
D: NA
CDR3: CASSRQGTSGSSSYNEQFF
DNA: TGTGCCAGTAGCAGACAGGGTACGAGCGGGTCGAGCTCCTACAATGAGCAGTTCTTC

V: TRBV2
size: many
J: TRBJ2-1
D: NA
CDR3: CASSERSSYNEQFF
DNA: TGTGCCAGCAGTGAAAGGAGCTCCTACAATGAGCAGTTCTTC

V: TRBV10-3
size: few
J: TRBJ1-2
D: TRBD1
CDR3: CAIRADRNHGHTF
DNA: TGTGCCATCAGGGCGGACAGGAACCATGGCCACACCTTC

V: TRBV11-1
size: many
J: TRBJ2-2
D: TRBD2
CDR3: CASSSTSGRGYRELFF
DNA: TGTGCCAGCAGCTCTACTAGCGGGAGAGGGTACCGGGAGCTGTTTTTT

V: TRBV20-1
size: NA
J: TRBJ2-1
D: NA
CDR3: CSAILPSRRSSDEQFF
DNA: TGCAGTGCCATACTCCCGAGCAGGAGGTCCTCTGATGAGCAGTTCTTC

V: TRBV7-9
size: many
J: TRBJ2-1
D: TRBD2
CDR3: CASSSSLEGTSGSLFF
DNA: TGTGCCAGCAGCTCATCCCTCGAGGGGACTAGCGGGAGCTTGTTCTTC

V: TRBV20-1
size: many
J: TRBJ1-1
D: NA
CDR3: CSWGNTMNTEAFF
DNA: TGCAGTTGGGGTAATACCATGAACACTGAAGCTTTCTTT

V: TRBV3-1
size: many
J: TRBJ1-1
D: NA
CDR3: CASSQLDRGSEAFF
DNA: TGTGCCAGCAGCCAGCTAGACAGAGGATCTGAAGCTTTCTTT

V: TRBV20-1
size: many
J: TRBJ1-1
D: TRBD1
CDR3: CSARETGDAEAFF
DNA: TGCAGTGCTAGAGAAACAGGGGACGCTGAAGCTTTCTTT

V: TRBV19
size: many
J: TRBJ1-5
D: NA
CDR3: CASSQGLFRGSSNQPQHF
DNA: TGTGCCAGTAGTCAGGGTCTCTTTCGGGGGTCAAGCAATCAGCCCCAGCATTTT

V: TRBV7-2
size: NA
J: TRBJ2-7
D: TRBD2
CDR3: CASSVLPGGDYEQYF
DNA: TGTGCCAGCAGTGTACTTCCGGGAGGGGACTACGAGCAGTACTTC

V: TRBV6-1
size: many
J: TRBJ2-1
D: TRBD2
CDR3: CASSDRTSGGEQFF
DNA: TGTGCCAGCAGTGACAGGACTAGCGGGGGTGAGCAGTTCTTC

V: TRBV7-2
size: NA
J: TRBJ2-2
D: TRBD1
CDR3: CASSLKTGGAGELFF
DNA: TGTGCCAGCAGCTTAAAGACAGGGGGTGCCGGGGAGCTGTTTTTT

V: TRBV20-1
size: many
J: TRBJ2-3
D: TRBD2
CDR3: CSARDAGLAGAPDTQYF
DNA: TGCAGTGCTAGAGATGCCGGCCTAGCGGGGGCCCCAGATACGCAGTATTTT

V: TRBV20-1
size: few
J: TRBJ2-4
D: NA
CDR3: CSRNFGPKNIRYF
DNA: TGCAGTCGTAATTTCGGACCCAAAAACATTCGGTACTTC

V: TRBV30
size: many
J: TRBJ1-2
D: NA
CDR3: CAWSKGFREKAHYGYTF
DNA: TGTGCCTGGAGTAAGGGCTTTCGGGAAAAGGCCCACTATGGCTACACCTTC

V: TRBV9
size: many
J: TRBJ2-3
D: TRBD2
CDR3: CASSVREGNTDTQYF
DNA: TGTGCCAGCAGCGTGCGGGAGGGGAACACAGATACGCAGTATTTT

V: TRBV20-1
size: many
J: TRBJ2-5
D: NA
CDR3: CSARRGGLETQYF
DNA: TGCAGTGCAAGGAGGGGCGGGCTGGAGACCCAGTACTTC

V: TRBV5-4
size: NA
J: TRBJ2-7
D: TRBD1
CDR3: CASKGTVGTYEQYF
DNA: TGTGCCAGCAAGGGGACAGTTGGCACCTACGAGCAGTACTTC

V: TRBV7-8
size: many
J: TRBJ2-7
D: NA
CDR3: CASSLFWGATGEQYF
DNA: TGTGCCAGCAGCTTGTTCTGGGGGGCCACAGGCGAGCAGTACTTC

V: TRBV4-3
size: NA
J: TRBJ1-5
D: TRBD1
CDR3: CANIQDGQGRQPQHF
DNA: TGCGCCAACATCCAAGATGGACAGGGTCGACAGCCCCAGCATTTT

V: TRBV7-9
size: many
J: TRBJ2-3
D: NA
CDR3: CASSLGGGADTQYF
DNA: TGTGCCAGCAGCTTAGGAGGGGGTGCAGATACGCAGTATTTT

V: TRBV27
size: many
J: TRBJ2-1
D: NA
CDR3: CASRANGPTYNEQFF
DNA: TGTGCCAGCAGAGCAAATGGGCCTACGTACAATGAGCAGTTCTTC

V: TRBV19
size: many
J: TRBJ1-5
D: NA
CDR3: CASSIEAVVPQPQHF
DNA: TGTGCCAGTAGTATAGAGGCGGTGGTCCCTCAGCCCCAGCATTTT

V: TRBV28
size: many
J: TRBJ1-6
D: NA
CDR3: CASSPGRGVGRRPLHF
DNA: TGTGCCAGCAGTCCTGGGCGGGGGGTTGGAAGAAGGCCCCTCCACTTT

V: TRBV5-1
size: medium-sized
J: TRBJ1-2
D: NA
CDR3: CASSSDGTNYGYTF
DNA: TGCGCCAGCAGCTCGGACGGCACTAACTATGGCTACACCTTC

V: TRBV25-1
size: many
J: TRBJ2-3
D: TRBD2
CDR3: CASSEYGSGSPPDTQYF
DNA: TGTGCCAGCAGTGAATATGGTAGCGGGAGCCCCCCAGATACGCAGTATTTT

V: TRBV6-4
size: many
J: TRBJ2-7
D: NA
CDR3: CASSDLGPPRLEQYF
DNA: TGTGCCAGCAGTGACTTGGGCCCCCCCCGGCTCGAGCAGTACTTC

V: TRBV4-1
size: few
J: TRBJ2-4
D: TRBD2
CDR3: CASSLLGLAGERGNIQYF
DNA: TGCGCCAGCAGCCTCCTGGGACTAGCGGGAGAACGGGGAAACATTCAGTACTTC

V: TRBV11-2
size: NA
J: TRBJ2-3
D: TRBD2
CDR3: CASSLGRGGPPGTDTQYF
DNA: TGTGCCAGCAGCTTAGGCCGGGGGGGGCCCCCCGGCACAGATACGCAGTATTTT

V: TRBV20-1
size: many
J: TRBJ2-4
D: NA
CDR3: CSARRAGVLAKNIQYF
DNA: TGCAGTGCTAGACGGGCAGGGGTTCTAGCCAAAAACATTCAGTACTTC

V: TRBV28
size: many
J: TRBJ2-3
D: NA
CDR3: CASSFLSGTDTQYF
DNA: TGTGCCAGCAGTTTTTTAAGCGGGACAGATACGCAGTATTTT

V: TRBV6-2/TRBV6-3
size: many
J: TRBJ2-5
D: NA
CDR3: CASNRPSEGIGYQETQYF
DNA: TGTGCCAGCAACCGCCCCTCAGAGGGGATCGGGTACCAAGAGACCCAGTACTTC

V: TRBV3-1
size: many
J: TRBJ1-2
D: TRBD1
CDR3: CASSQVSAGTVYGYTF
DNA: TGTGCCAGCAGCCAAGTGAGTGCCGGGACAGTCTATGGCTACACCTTC

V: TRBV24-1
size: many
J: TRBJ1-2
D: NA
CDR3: CATSDTNYGYTF
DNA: TGTGCCACCAGTGACACTAACTATGGCTACACCTTC